These 18 T cell receptor beta chains were sequenced from one sample in a study of PD-L1 blockade in urothelial cancer (dated by TCRdb to about 2017). Receptor libraries were prepared by the immunoSEQ multiplex PCR assay. TCRdb obtained this table from immuneACCESS and retained in-frame rearrangements with V and J assigned. These tables miss some clones; where compared with another copy, unresolved V genes account for less than half of the shortfall, and the remainder is unexplained. The sample table records 65,000 to 85,000 clones; around 93% of these occur just once. 0.7% to 0.9% of the sample is held by the ten biggest clonotypes. According to the study, the label for this sample's time point signals: peripheral blood 6 weeks after treatment start. The material was PBMCs, obtained around atezolizumab (anti-PD-L1) treatment. Receptors originate from a woman older than 75 with urothelial cancer.

As to this clone: Additional DNA sequences in this sample encode the identical CDR3. The chain has TRBV5-1 and TRBJ2-3; TRBD1 matches 7 bases. There are 13 residues in the CDR3. The junction had 3 bases not matched to a gene; V was cut back by 3 bases and J by 5 bases. Germline V gene data show CDR1 as SGHRS and CDR2 as YFSETQ. CDR3 in amino acids: CASSSTGEDTQYF. CDR3 DNA: TGCGCCAGCAGCTCTACAGGGGAAGATACGCAGTATTTT.

The J gene is TRBJ2-5, the V gene TRBV7-3; 8 bases match TRBD2. The trim removed 1 base at V and 5 bases at J, leaving 6 bases unmatched. The CDR3 loop spans 15 amino acids. Germline V gene sequence: CDR1 SGHTA, CDR2 FQGTGA. CDR3 loop: CASSLRGTRAETQYF. CDR3 bases: TGTGCCAGCAGCTTAAGGGGGACTAGAGCCGAGACCCAGTACTTC.

This chain connects TRBV5-1 to TRBJ1-1, with TRBD1 matching 8 bases. There are 16 residues in the CDR3. V was clipped by 4 bases and J by 1 base; unmatched bases: 9. CDR1 is SGHRS and CDR2 is YFSETQ in the germline V gene. The CDR3 DNA is TGCGCCAGCAGCGGGGGGCAGGGGGCTAGGAACACTGAAGCTTTCTTT. It encodes CASSGGQGARNTEAFF.

The chain links TRBV29-1 to TRBJ1-1; perhaps TRBD1 as D (5 bases). V lost 7 bases and J lost 4, with 10 bases in between. The CDR3 length is 11 residues. Germline V lookup: CDR1 SQVTM, CDR2 ANQGSEA. The CDR3, as DNA: TGCAGCGCGCGCCAGGGCACTGAAGCTTTCTTT. Protein: CSARQGTEAFF.

The chain is built from TRBV27 and TRBJ1-5, with TRBD1 matching over 7 bases. Germline CDR1 reads MNHEY; CDR2 reads SMNVEV (reference sequence). V lost 3 bases, J lost 0 bases, and 2 bases stayed unmatched. The CDR3 length is 15 residues. The CDR3 DNA is TGTGCCAGCAGTTTGGGACAGTTTAGCAATCAGCCCCAGCATTTT. Translation: CASSLGQFSNQPQHF.

The chain uses TRBV5-4 and TRBJ2-2, with 10 bases lining up with TRBD1. The CDR3 runs 16 residues. V dropped 0 bases and J dropped 7; count of bases not matched to a gene: 6. The germline CDR1 and CDR2 sequences are SGHNT and YYREEE (reference sequence). The CDR3 region is CASSLAGTGVHGELFF. CDR3 bases: TGTGCCAGCAGCTTGGCCGGGACAGGGGTTCACGGGGAGCTGTTTTTT. The whole variable domain, remainder taken from reference TRBV5-4 and TRBJ2-2, is ETGVTQSPTHLIKTRGQQVTLRCSSQSGHNTVSWYQQALGQGPQFIFQYYREEENGRGNFPPRFSGLQFPNYSSELNVNALELDDSALYLCASSLAGTGVHGELFFGEGSRLTVL.

The genes are TRBV27 and TRBJ2-2; TRBD2 aligns across 8 bases. The V gene end was trimmed by 6 bases and the J gene end by 4 bases; junction bases not matched to a gene: 10. The CDR3 runs to 16 residues. CDR1 and CDR2 (germline): MNHEY, SMNVEV (reference sequence). Here the CDR3 reads CASRTSAGESTGELFF. The CDR3 DNA reads as TGTGCCAGCAGGACCTCAGCGGGAGAGAGCACCGGGGAGCTGTTTTTT.

This clone was detected once. The chain is built from TRBV5-1 and TRBJ2-5, with 9 nucleotides matching TRBD1. V shed 1 base and J 5 bases; nucleotides not matched to a gene: 6. The CDR3 covers 15 residues. Per germline, CDR1 SGHRS and CDR2 YFSETQ. CDR3 nucleotide sequence: TGCGCCAGCAGCTTGACAGGGGGCGCCGGGGAGACCCAGTACTTC. As protein: CASSLTGGAGETQYF.

The chain recombines TRBV10-3 with TRBJ1-1; 8 bases align to TRBD1. CDR1 ENHRY and CDR2 SYGVKD come from the germline V gene. J lost 3 bases, V lost 6 bases, and 15 bases had no gene match. This CDR3 has 17 residues. The CDR3, as DNA: TGTGCCATCAGCATAGGGGTCAGGGGGCGCGCGGACACTGAAGCTTTCTTT. Translating it yields CAISIGVRGRADTEAFF.

This clone was observed a few times. The chain links TRBV30 to TRBJ1-4; 7 nucleotides agree with TRBD1. Losses at the gene ends were 5 bases for V and 3 bases for J; bases not matched to a gene: 6. The CDR3 extends over 14 amino acids. Germline loops: CDR1 GTSNPN, CDR2 SVGIG (reference sequence). The CDR3 is CAWARGIANEKLFF. The DNA of the CDR3 is TGTGCCTGGGCCAGGGGGATAGCTAATGAAAAACTGTTTTTT.

This sequence joins TRBV27 and TRBJ2-7, with TRBD2 matching 9 bases. There are 14 residues in the CDR3. J lost 2 bases, V lost 7 bases, and 6 bases had no gene match. Germline values: CDR1 MNHEY, CDR2 SMNVEV (reference sequence). For the CDR3, the DNA is TGTGCCAGCAAAATAGCGGGAGTGGCCTACGAGCAGTACTTC. The encoded protein is CASKIAGVAYEQYF.

CDR3 sequence (DNA): TGTGCCAGCAGTTTAAGGGGGCTAAGAACTGAAGCTTTCTTT. This encodes CASSLRGLRTEAFF. The chain carries TRBV27 and TRBJ1-1; 7 bases are shared with TRBD1. CDR3 length: 14 residues. The germline gives CDR1 MNHEY, CDR2 SMNVEV (reference sequence). The trim removed 2 bases at V and 5 bases at J, leaving 5 bases unmatched.

The chain joins TRBV5-3 to TRBJ1-3; D is undetermined. TRBV5-3 carries the ORF label, with uncertain function. This CDR3 region has 14 residues. The ends were cut back, 4 bases at V and 1 base at J, with 9 bases in the middle. The CDR3 DNA sequence: TGTGCCAGAAGCATCCCAGAATCTGGAAACACCATATATTTT. Translating it yields CARSIPESGNTIYF.

CDR3 DNA: TGCGCCAGCAGCTTGGTCCCTTCCTCTGGAAACACCATATATTTT. It translates to CASSLVPSSGNTIYF. This chain links TRBV5-1 with TRBJ1-3, with D hard to call. V was clipped by 0 bases and J by 0 bases, with 7 bases between them. Per the germline V gene, CDR1 is SGHRS and CDR2 is YFSETQ. The CDR3 contains 15 residues. Full variable domain (missing parts from reference TRBV5-1 and TRBJ1-3): KAGVTQTPRYLIKTRGQQVTLSCSPISGHRSVSWYQQTPGQGLQFLFEYFSETQRNKGNFPGRFSGRQFSNSRSEMNVSTLELGDSALYLCASSLVPSSGNTIYFGEGSWLTVV.

This sequence joins TRBV11-2 and TRBJ2-2, with unresolved D. CDR3 length: 16 residues. Germline CDR1 reads SGHAT; CDR2 reads FQNNGV. Trimming left V 1 base short and J 0 bases short, with 9 bases between. This CDR3 is CASSLVPGTNTGELFF. In DNA form, the CDR3 reads TGTGCCAGCAGCTTAGTCCCGGGTACGAACACCGGGGAGCTGTTTTTT.

The genes are TRBV19 and TRBJ1-5; D possibly corresponds to TRBD1 (6 bases). V dropped 3 bases and J dropped 5 bases, with 14 bases sitting between them. The length of the CDR3 is 15 residues. Germline CDR1 reads LNHDA; CDR2 reads SQIVND (reference sequence). The CDR3 loop is CASSIGGRGDQPQHF. The DNA of the CDR3 is TGTGCCAGTAGTATTGGAGGCAGGGGCGATCAGCCCCAGCATTTT.

The rearrangement joins TRBV18 to TRBJ1-5; no clear D gene. The CDR3 has 14 amino acids. Trimming removed 2 bases at V and 3 bases at J, with 8 bases between. Germline-derived CDR1 and CDR2 are KGHSH and LQKENI. CDR3 amino acids: CASSPADTNQPQHF. The CDR3 nucleotides read TGTGCCAGCTCACCAGCCGACACCAATCAGCCCCAGCATTTT.

The chain recombines TRBV7-2 with TRBJ1-3; D unclear. Trimming removed 5 bases at V and 4 bases at J, with 15 bases between. This CDR3 comprises 15 residues. From germline, CDR1 is SGHTA and CDR2 FQGNSA. CDR3 in amino acids: CASSPEGPGGNTIYF. CDR3 DNA sequence: TGTGCCAGCAGCCCCGAGGGTCCGGGAGGAAACACCATATATTTT.